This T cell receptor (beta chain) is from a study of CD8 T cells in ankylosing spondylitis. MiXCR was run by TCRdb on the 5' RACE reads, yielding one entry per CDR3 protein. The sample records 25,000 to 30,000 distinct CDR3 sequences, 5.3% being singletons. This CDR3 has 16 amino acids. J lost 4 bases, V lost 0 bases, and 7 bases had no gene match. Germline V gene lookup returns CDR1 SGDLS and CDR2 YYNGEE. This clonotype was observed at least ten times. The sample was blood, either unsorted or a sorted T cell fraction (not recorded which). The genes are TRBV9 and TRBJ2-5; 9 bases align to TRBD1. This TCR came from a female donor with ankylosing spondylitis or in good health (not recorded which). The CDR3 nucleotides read TGTGCCAGCAGCGTAGCCCCGGGACAGGGCACAGAGACCCAGTACTTC. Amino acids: CASSVAPGQGTETQYF. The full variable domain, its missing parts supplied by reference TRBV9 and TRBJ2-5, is DSGVTQTPKHLITATGQRVTLRCSPRSGDLSVYWYQQSLDQGLQFLIQYYNGEERAKGNILERFSAQQFPDLHSELNLSSLELGDSALYFCASSVAPGQGTETQYFGPGTRLLVL.